The sequence of this T cell receptor beta chain was determined in a study of T cell responses to AZD1222 COVID-19 vaccine (dated by TCRdb to the early 2020s). Describing the broader study: A total of over 230 trial participants underwent TCR sequencing, of whom 200 to 220 received two doses of AZD1222 and some 26 received two doses of the MenACWY control vaccine. Trial participants were enrolled into age subgroups of 18-55, 56-69 and 70-plus years, which contained around 140, 26 and 57 TCR-sequenced participants, respectively.

Cut back by 2 bases and 4 bases, the V and J ends lie 9 bases apart. Via the germline V gene, CDR1 is ENHRY and CDR2 SYGVKD. Inclusive of the bounding cysteine and phenylalanine, the CDR3 is 14 residues long. The retained sequence is limited to the CDR3, 42 bases, with the frame set at the first base. The CDR3 regions of human TCRbeta chains were analyzed by immunosequencing. On the authors' methods: Repertoire TCRs were checked for matches against a reference library of SARS-CoV-2-specific TCRs that had been generated using the MIRA antigen-specificity platform. Breadth meant the fraction of unique TCRs that were SARS-CoV-2-associated, whereas depth meant the fraction of total T cells that were SARS-CoV-2-associated. Using the MIRA data, each spike-specific TCR was assigned both to the spike region to which the TCR was reactive and to a CD4 or CD8 class. Log10-transformed breadth and depth values were compared by one-way ANOVA with Sidak's multiple comparisons tests. In TCRdb, the immuneACCESS table is reduced to in-frame sequences with V and J assigned. These tables do not hold every clone; where another copy was compared, an unresolved V gene accounts for under half, and the others remain unexplained. V, J and clone size derive from that table, while D and trimming were established from the DNA sequence. In this sample the table shows approximately 110,000 clones, 70% to 90% of which occur a single time. The ten largest account for about 2.5% of the sample.

Broad study findings and their caveats: No day 14 peak-response samples were available, so repertoires were characterized only after the peak T cell response. Epitopes outside the regions mutated in the B.1.351 and B.1.1.7 variants were reportedly recognized by nearly half of the unique spike-specific TCRs. A significant rise in spike-specific TCR breadth and depth was observed after two AZD1222 doses relative to day 0 and relative to MenACWY recipients. Conclusions about previously exposed vaccinees are limited because only 6 or 7 AZD1222 recipients were SARS-CoV-2 seropositive at baseline. In the small 56-69-year group, the increase in depth fell short of significance, most likely because of low power. The vaccine-associated CD4 TCRs covered the entire spike protein, and the dominant responses fell in regions 160-218 and 743-854. Participants were mostly white British, with more females than males. The authors suggested clonal diversity may have been underestimated.

For this clone: It has no known antigen specificity. No much larger clone exists at a distance of one base, and base qualities are not known.

What the time point label conveys for this sample: about 28 days (+/-7) after the second vaccine dose. AZD1222 recipients given second doses at about 4 weeks or at about 12 weeks were pooled, since spike-specific TCR depth and breadth were not found to differ between the two schedules. Vaccinee samples came from UK trials COV001 and COV002, including a single-blind randomized controlled phase 2/3 trial of AZD1222 (ChAdOx1 nCoV-19) in healthy adults. Trial participant PBMC samples were collected at day 0 and day 28 after the second dose for TCRbeta chain sequencing. This TCR came from an adult who received the AZD1222 COVID-19 vaccine. The source was peripheral blood, collected 28 days after the second AZD1222 dose. The chain links TRBV10-3 with TRBJ1-5; D gene: possibly TRBD1, on 6 matching bases. The CDR3 region has the sequence CAISERDTNQPQHF. The DNA sequence is TGTGCCATCAGTGAGAGGGACACGAATCAGCCCCAGCATTTT.